The rows below give T cell receptor beta chains drawn from one sample of a study of cytomegalovirus exposure and HLA in healthy donors. Sequenced by immunoSEQ multiplex PCR; TCRdb stores in-frame clones only, minus some. The table has roughly 160,000 clones, about 80% seen once. Sequencing used PBMCs. The receptors shown here come from a young man in good health and CMV-seropositive. Each CDR3 is given with its conserved first and last residue. The order of the fields is clone size, J gene, D gene, V gene, CDR3 protein, CDR3 DNA. D genes are given only for firm matches. Rows give clone size only sometimes, using once, few, many, or a class for an expanded clone.

NA,TRBJ2-5,NA,TRBV5-4,CASSLQGILGETQYF,TGTGCCAGCAGTCTACAGGGAATCCTTGGAGAGACCCAGTACTTC
once,TRBJ2-1,TRBD2,TRBV4-2,CASSQPLAGSSYNEQFF,TGTGCCAGCAGCCAACCCCTAGCGGGGAGCTCCTACAATGAGCAGTTCTTC
NA,TRBJ1-2,TRBD1,TRBV19,CASSPWGTAYGYTF,TGTGCCAGTAGCCCCTGGGGGACAGCCTATGGCTACACCTTC
NA,TRBJ2-6,NA,TRBV10-3,CAIREDTETGANVLTF,TGTGCCATCAGGGAAGATACGGAGACTGGGGCCAACGTCCTGACTTTC
NA,TRBJ2-7,NA,TRBV19,CASSIAGASSYEQYF,TGTGCCAGTAGTATAGCAGGGGCGAGCTCCTACGAGCAGTACTTC
NA,TRBJ2-1,TRBD2,TRBV5-1,CASSRVSSGTYNEQFF,TGCGCCAGCAGCCGCGTATCTAGCGGGACCTACAATGAGCAGTTCTTC
NA,TRBJ1-5,TRBD1,TRBV7-2,CASSWGQFSYQPQHF,TGTGCCAGCAGCTGGGGACAGTTCTCTTATCAGCCCCAGCATTTT
NA,TRBJ1-1,NA,TRBV5-4,CASSPTDGRGTEAFF,TGTGCCAGCAGCCCAACCGACGGCCGAGGAACTGAAGCTTTCTTT
NA,TRBJ2-7,TRBD1,TRBV7-9,CASSTRTGASFEQYF,TGTGCCAGCAGCACACGGACAGGGGCCTCTTTTGAGCAGTACTTC
few,TRBJ2-6,NA,TRBV19,CASSIWGRTGANVLTF,TGTGCCAGTAGTATTTGGGGGAGGACAGGGGCCAACGTCCTGACTTTC
NA,TRBJ2-3,NA,TRBV5-6,CASSSAGGSTDTQYF,TGTGCCAGCAGCTCGGCTGGGGGGAGCACAGATACGCAGTATTTT
NA,TRBJ2-5,TRBD2,TRBV19,CASSPGTSGGKRLGLQTQYF,TGTGCCAGTAGTCCAGGGACTAGCGGGGGGAAACGGCTTGGGCTCCAGACCCAGTACTTC
NA,TRBJ1-4,NA,TRBV7-9,CASSADSSTNEKLFF,TGTGCCAGCAGCGCTGACAGCTCAACTAATGAAAAACTGTTTTTT
NA,TRBJ2-7,NA,TRBV10-3,CAIGPLTYEQYF,TGTGCCATCGGGCCGTTAACCTACGAGCAGTACTTC
NA,TRBJ2-7,TRBD2,TRBV18,CASSLESTSGERYF,TGTGCCAGCTCACTCGAATCAACTAGCGGGGAGCGGTACTTC
NA,TRBJ2-7,TRBD1,TRBV27,CASSLRDREYEQYF,TGTGCCAGCAGTCTCCGGGACAGGGAATACGAGCAGTACTTC